This TCR beta chain is drawn from a study of T cells after yellow fever vaccination. TCRdb reprocessed the 5' RACE reads with MiXCR, giving one entry per CDR3 protein. The sample holds some 300,000 distinct CDR3 sequences, roughly 3.5% seen once. This clonotype was seen many times. Germline V gene lookup returns CDR1 SGHAT and CDR2 FQNNGV. This CDR3 has 16 residues. J was trimmed by 7 bases and V by 5 bases; bases with no gene match: 11. The V and J genes are TRBV11-2 and TRBJ1-6, with 7 nucleotides matching TRBD1. The sample was PBMCs, taken on the day of the yellow fever booster vaccination. This TCR was sampled from a man aged 18 to 30 who received the YFV17D yellow fever vaccine. The CDR3 DNA reads as TGTGCCAGCAGCCCATCCGGGCCCAGGGGGAATTCACCCCTCCACTTT. Protein product: CASSPSGPRGNSPLHF.